These T cell receptor beta chains were read from a single sample in a study of cytomegalovirus exposure and HLA in healthy donors. The repertoire was sequenced with immunoSEQ multiplex PCR; TCRdb's copy has only in-frame clones and lacks some. The data hold roughly 110,000 clones, with approximately 84% observed a single time. Material for sequencing was PBMCs. The receptor set was obtained from a man between 25 and 39 years old in good health and CMV-seronegative. CDR3s include the opening cysteine and the closing phenylalanine or tryptophan. The order of the fields is clone size, J gene, V gene, D gene, CDR3 DNA, CDR3 protein. D genes are given only for firm matches. Part of the rows lack a size; the others show once, few, many or a class for expanded clones.

NA | TRBJ2-2 | TRBV5-1 | NA | TGCGCCAGCAGCTTGGTGGCGGCCACGACCACCGGGGAGCTGTTTTTT | CASSLVAATTTGELFF
NA | TRBJ1-6 | TRBV27 | TRBD1 | TGTGCCAGCACCCGAAGTTCCCTCCGGACAGGGAGTTCCTATAATTCACCCCTCCACTTT | CASTRSSLRTGSSYNSPLHF
NA | TRBJ1-1 | TRBV5-4 | NA | TGTGCCAGCAGCCCCGGGGGGCGGCTGGGAGCTGAAGCTTTCTTT | CASSPGGRLGAEAFF
few | TRBJ1-2 | TRBV30 | TRBD1 | TGTGCCTGGAGGATCCGGGACAGGGTTTCCGACTATGGCTACACCTTC | CAWRIRDRVSDYGYTF
NA | TRBJ2-1 | TRBV18 | NA | TGTGCCAGCTCACCCTACGTCGACAATGAGCAGTTCTTC | CASSPYVDNEQFF
NA | TRBJ1-1 | TRBV10-1 | TRBD1 | TGCGCCAGCAGTGAAGGCAGGGGGATCACTGAAGCTTTCTTT | CASSEGRGITEAFF
few | TRBJ2-7 | TRBV2 | NA | TGTGCCAGCAGGGAGGGGTTTGGGCGGCTCTCCTACGAGCAGTACTTC | CASREGFGRLSYEQYF
NA | TRBJ2-7 | TRBV6-5 | TRBD2 | TGTGCCAGCAGTCTACACGGACTAGCGGGAGTGGAGCAGTACTTC | CASSLHGLAGVEQYF
NA | TRBJ1-6 | TRBV30 | NA | TGTGCCTGGAGTTTACGGGGGGATTCACCCCTCCACTTT | CAWSLRGDSPLHF
NA | TRBJ1-2 | TRBV5-3 | NA | TGTGCCAGAAGCGCGGCGCGGAGCTATGGCTACACCTTC | CARSAARSYGYTF
NA | TRBJ2-3 | TRBV21-1 | NA | TGTGCCAGCGTAGTCCGGGCAGATACGCAGTATTTT | CASVVRADTQYF
NA | TRBJ2-1 | TRBV4-1 | NA | TGCGCCAGCAGCTCATCCACATCTCAGGCGGGCGACAATGAGCAGTTCTTC | CASSSSTSQAGDNEQFF
NA | TRBJ2-1 | TRBV11-1 | NA | TGTGCCAGCAGCTCTCGCGGATCCAATGAGCAGTTCTTC | CASSSRGSNEQFF
NA | TRBJ1-5 | TRBV9 | NA | TGTGCCAGCAGCGCTGGACAGAATCAGCCCCAGCATTTT | CASSAGQNQPQHF
few | TRBJ1-5 | TRBV6-1 | NA | TGTGCCAGCAGTCGACAGGCAAATAGCAATCAGCCCCAGCATTTT | CASSRQANSNQPQHF
NA | TRBJ1-1 | TRBV13 | TRBD1 | TGTGCCAGCAGCTCGAAACAGGGGGACACTGAAGCTTTCTTT | CASSSKQGDTEAFF
NA | TRBJ2-5 | TRBV5-1 | TRBD1 | TGCGCCAGCAGGAGAGGACAGGGGATGGAGACCCAGTACTTC | CASRRGQGMETQYF
NA | TRBJ1-5 | TRBV16 | TRBD1 | TGTGCCAGCCAAGAGGCCGGACAGGGAAGCAATCAGCCCCAGCATTTT | CASQEAGQGSNQPQHF
NA | TRBJ1-1 | TRBV9 | TRBD1 | TGTGCCAGCAGCGTAGGACAGGGGAACACTGAAGCTTTCTTT | CASSVGQGNTEAFF
NA | TRBJ2-7 | TRBV7-2 | TRBD2 | TGTGCCAGCAGTTACGCCGGGACTAGTGGTACCTACGAGCAGTACTTC | CASSYAGTSGTYEQYF
NA | TRBJ2-1 | TRBV29-1 | NA | TGCAGCGCCGCGGACATCCAGCAGTTCTTC | CSAADIQQFF
NA | TRBJ1-5 | TRBV4-1 | NA | TGCGCCAGCAGCCAAGGCCCTGGGGGCAGCAATCAGCCCCAGCATTTT | CASSQGPGGSNQPQHF
NA | TRBJ2-5 | TRBV2 | NA | TGTGCCAGCACCACTAACCAAGAGACCCAGTACTTC | CASTTNQETQYF
once | TRBJ2-5 | TRBV5-1 | NA | TGCGCCAGCAGGGCGACAGACGAAGAGACCCAGTACTTC | CASRATDEETQYF
few | TRBJ2-7 | TRBV6-1 | TRBD1 | TGTGCCAGCTATGACAGGGCGCACGAGCAGTACTTC | CASYDRAHEQYF
NA | TRBJ2-7 | TRBV6-5 | TRBD2 | TGTGCCAGCAGTTTACTAGCGGGAGGGACTTACGAGCAGTACTTC | CASSLLAGGTYEQYF
few | TRBJ1-1 | TRBV6-1 | NA | TGTGCCCTAGCGTTCCCTTGGGACACTGAAGCTTTCTTT | CALAFPWDTEAFF
NA | TRBJ2-5 | TRBV7-9 | TRBD1 | TGTGCCAGCAGCCCTACAGGGGGAAGGGAGACCCAGTACTTC | CASSPTGGRETQYF
NA | TRBJ1-1 | TRBV10-3 | TRBD1 | TGTGCCATCAGTGGGAAATCAACGCCGCAGGGGGATAGGGGGCGAAGGATGAACACTGAAGCTTTCTTT | CAISGKSTPQGDRGRRMNTEAFF
NA | TRBJ1-2 | TRBV19 | NA | TGTGCCAGTACCCTGGGCAGGGATAACTATGGCTACACCTTC | CASTLGRDNYGYTF
NA | TRBJ1-1 | TRBV18 | NA | TGTGCCAGCTCACCACTTTCCAGGGGGAACACTGAAGCTTTCTTT | CASSPLSRGNTEAFF
NA | TRBJ1-5 | TRBV4-1 | NA | TGCGCCAGCAGCCAATTGGGACTCTGGAGGCAGCCCCAGCATTTT | CASSQLGLWRQPQHF
NA | TRBJ1-2 | TRBV4-1 | NA | TGCGCCAGCAGCCCATTGACATCAACTTCTTTCAGTCATGGCTACACCTTC | CASSPLTSTSFSHGYTF
NA | TRBJ2-1 | TRBV27 | NA | TGTGCCACAACCCCGGGGGGCCCCTACAATGAGCAGTTCTTC | CATTPGGPYNEQFF
NA | TRBJ2-5 | TRBV5-4 | TRBD2 | TGTGCCAGCAGCTTAGGGACTAACCAAGAGACCCAGTACTTC | CASSLGTNQETQYF
NA | TRBJ1-1 | TRBV6-1 | TRBD1 | TGTGCCAGCAGTATATACCGACAGGGGGGCTGGAAATTT | CASSIYRQGGWKF
NA | TRBJ1-2 | TRBV9 | NA | TGTGCCAGCAGCACAGGTTATGGCTACACCTTC | CASSTGYGYTF
once | TRBJ1-4 | TRBV4-1 | TRBD1 | TGCGCCAGCAGCCAAGGAAAGACAGGGAGCGGTGAAAAACTGTTTTTT | CASSQGKTGSGEKLFF
NA | TRBJ2-7 | TRBV19 | TRBD1 | TGTGCCAGTAGCGTACAGGGGTCTGCCTACGAGCAGTACTTC | CASSVQGSAYEQYF
once | TRBJ1-6 | TRBV30 | NA | TGTGCCTGGAGTGCAAGAGGCAATTCACCCCTCCACTTT | CAWSARGNSPLHF
once | TRBJ1-1 | TRBV10-1 | TRBD1 | TGCGCCAGCAGTGGAACAGGGGTTCGGGACACTGAAGCTTTCTTT | CASSGTGVRDTEAFF
NA | TRBJ1-2 | TRBV6-5 | TRBD1 | TGTGCCAGCAGTTACGTTCAGGGGACAGGGTCTGGCTACACCTTC | CASSYVQGTGSGYTF
NA | TRBJ2-1 | TRBV7-5 | NA | TGTGCCAGAAGCCACACCTTTCAGCGGCAGTTCTTC | CARSHTFQRQFF
NA | TRBJ1-5 | TRBV18 | NA | TGTGCCAGCTCACCAGGCCGAGCGCGTCAGCCCCAGCATTTT | CASSPGRARQPQHF
NA | TRBJ2-7 | TRBV4-1 | NA | TGCGCCAGCAGCCAAGCTCCGGGAGCGTACGAGCAGTACTTC | CASSQAPGAYEQYF
NA | TRBJ1-2 | TRBV30 | NA | TGTGCCTGGACTGCCGGATTGGGTCTACGGGTTGGCTACACCTTC | CAWTAGLGLRVGYTF
NA | TRBJ1-1 | TRBV27 | TRBD1 | TGTGCCAGCAGTTTTAGGGGACAGGGCACTGAAGCTTTCTTT | CASSFRGQGTEAFF
NA | TRBJ2-1 | TRBV5-4 | NA | TGTGCCAGCAGCTTGGCAGGTAATGAGCAGTTCTTC | CASSLAGNEQFF
NA | TRBJ2-7 | TRBV18 | NA | TGTGCCAGCTCAGCGGGCTCCCGCTCCTACGAGCAGTACTTC | CASSAGSRSYEQYF
NA | TRBJ1-1 | TRBV15 | NA | TGTGCCACCACAGGGGTGAACACTGAAGCTTTCTTT | CATTGVNTEAFF
NA | TRBJ2-3 | TRBV4-1 | NA | TGCGCCAGCAGCCAGCCGCGGGATACGCAGTATTTT | CASSQPRDTQYF